This T cell receptor beta chain is drawn from a study of blood T cell repertoires in COVID-19. Whole-study context: T cells, B-cell-depleted T cells, or PBMCs supplied cDNA or gDNA.

The V end lost 8 bases, the J end lost 13 bases, and 9 bases lay between the germline ends. The V gene's germline CDR1 is SEHNR and CDR2 FQNEAQ (reference sequence). The CDR3 has 9 residues. This clone was seen a single time. Libraries were prepared by immunoSEQ multiplex PCR; TCRdb keeps only in-frame clonotypes and omits some of them. The table has about 170,000 clones, approximately 90% seen once. The sequenced material came from PBMCs or T cells enriched from blood (not recorded which). The J gene is TRBJ2-1, the V gene TRBV7-9; a weak D match, TRBD2 (6 bases). The TCR comes from a woman younger than 30 who had recovered from COVID-19. In DNA, the CDR3 is TGTGCCAGCGGCGGGACCCAGTTCTTC. Translated: CASGGTQFF.